Following are 2 T cell receptor beta chains from one sample sequenced in a study of cytomegalovirus exposure and HLA in healthy donors. PCR employed 60 Vbeta and 13 Jbeta primers. TCRdb's table, derived via immunoSEQ multiplex PCR, lists solely in-frame clones and lacks some. The sample table includes about 110,000 clones. The sequencing sample was made of PBMCs. Source of these receptors: a man aged 18 to 30 in good health and CMV-seronegative.

This chain connects TRBV5-6 to TRBJ2-1; 7 bases are a match to TRBD2. Germline CDR1 reads SGHDT; CDR2 reads YYEEEE. The CDR3 is 14 amino acids. The V and J ends lost 3 bases and 6 bases, in that order; junction bases with no gene match: 6. The CDR3 loop reads CASSSRLAGNEQFF. The CDR3 nucleotides are TGTGCCAGCAGCTCGCGACTAGCTGGCAATGAGCAGTTCTTC.

This chain connects TRBV5-6 to TRBJ2-3; D might be TRBD2 (5 bases). The CDR3 contains 15 residues. In germline, CDR1 is SGHDT, CDR2 YYEEEE. The V end was cut by 8 bases, the J end by 0 bases, with 16 bases between. The CDR3, as DNA: TGTGCCAGTGGACTTCTCGGGGAGAGCACAGATACGCAGTATTTT. Protein sequence: CASGLLGESTDTQYF.